The rows below give T cell receptor beta chains drawn from one sample of a study of T cell responses to AZD1222 COVID-19 vaccine. This table comes from immunoSEQ multiplex PCR, and its TCRdb copy is limited to in-frame clones, with some not included. This sample has around 140,000 clones; around 89% occur once, and the top ten carry 1.5% to 2%. The material was peripheral blood, obtained on day 0 of AZD1222 vaccination. Receptors originate from an adult in good health. Both conserved end residues are part of each CDR3. The D gene is left open where the match is weak. Clone size is stated in some rows and not others, as once, few, many or a class when expanded.

j_gene	v_gene	abundance	d_gene	CDR3nt	CDR3aa
TRBJ1-1	TRBV6-5	.	.	TGTGCCAGCAGTTATCACAAAGGGGTTCAGGACACTGAAGCTTTCTTT	CASSYHKGVQDTEAFF
TRBJ2-7	TRBV5-1	.	.	TGCGCCAGCAGCTTGGGGGGGACGTACAACGAGCAGTACTTC	CASSLGGTYNEQYF
TRBJ1-5	TRBV6-1	.	.	TGTGCCAGCAGTGAAGAGGAAGGGCGGCAGCCCCAGCATTTT	CASSEEEGRQPQHF
TRBJ2-1	TRBV6-2/TRBV6-3	.	TRBD2	TGTGCCAGCAGTCTGAAGGGACTAGCGGTCTACAATGAGCAGTTCTTC	CASSLKGLAVYNEQFF
TRBJ1-3	TRBV5-4	.	.	TGTGCCAGCAGCTTGCAGGGTCACTCTGGAAACACCATATATTTT	CASSLQGHSGNTIYF
TRBJ2-1	TRBV2	.	.	TGTGCCAGCAAGACCTACAATGAGCAGTTCTTC	CASKTYNEQFF
TRBJ2-7	TRBV4-2	.	.	TGTGCCAGCAGCCCTTCCGGGACTGGGAGCTCCTACGAGCAGTACTTC	CASSPSGTGSSYEQYF
TRBJ1-2	TRBV9	.	TRBD1	TGTGCCAGCAGCGGGGGACAGTATGGCTACACCTTC	CASSGGQYGYTF
TRBJ2-7	TRBV4-1	.	.	TGCGCCAGCAGCCAAGACCGGGATCTGAAGGAGCAGTACTTC	CASSQDRDLKEQYF
TRBJ2-7	TRBV19	.	.	TGTGCCATCCTAAAGGGCCATTCGTCCTACGAGCAGTACTTC	CAILKGHSSYEQYF
TRBJ2-1	TRBV19	.	.	TGTGCCAGTACCCCGACTAGGGGGCATGAGCAGTTCTTC	CASTPTRGHEQFF
TRBJ2-3	TRBV4-1	.	TRBD2	TGCGCCAGCAGCTCAAACGGCCTAGCGGGAGGGATTAGCACAGATACGCAGTATTTT	CASSSNGLAGGISTDTQYF
TRBJ1-5	TRBV11-2	once	.	TGTGCCAGCAGCTTAGTGCCCAATCAGCCCCAGCATTTT	CASSLVPNQPQHF
TRBJ2-7	TRBV6-5	.	.	TGTGCCAGCAGTTACTCGACGTTAGCAGGGAGCTACGAGCAGTACTTC	CASSYSTLAGSYEQYF